This T cell receptor beta chain was recorded in a study of T cells expressing NK-cell markers. TCRdb derives one entry per CDR3 protein from the 5' RACE reads, leaving out DNA. The ten most abundant clones cover 7.3% of a sample with 400,000 to 550,000 distinct CDR3 sequences. In germline, CDR1 is SGHDT, CDR2 YYEEEE. The CDR3 extends over 13 amino acids. Findings of the study overall: Leadership of the CD3+CD56-NKG2C+ fraction also belonged to these clonotypes in four donors. CD8+ T cells in six or seven donors included dominant NKG2C+ clonotypes at roughly 1.0-7.0%.

Concerning this clonotype itself: The antigen is unknown.

The genes are TRBV5-6 and TRBJ2-7. The sequence came from a woman aged 18 to 69 in good health. The sequencing input was blood T cells: a sorted CD56 or NKG2C T cell subset, CD4+ or CD8+ T cells, or bulk PBMC T cells (not recorded which). This chain's CDR3 is CASSWRNSYEQYF.